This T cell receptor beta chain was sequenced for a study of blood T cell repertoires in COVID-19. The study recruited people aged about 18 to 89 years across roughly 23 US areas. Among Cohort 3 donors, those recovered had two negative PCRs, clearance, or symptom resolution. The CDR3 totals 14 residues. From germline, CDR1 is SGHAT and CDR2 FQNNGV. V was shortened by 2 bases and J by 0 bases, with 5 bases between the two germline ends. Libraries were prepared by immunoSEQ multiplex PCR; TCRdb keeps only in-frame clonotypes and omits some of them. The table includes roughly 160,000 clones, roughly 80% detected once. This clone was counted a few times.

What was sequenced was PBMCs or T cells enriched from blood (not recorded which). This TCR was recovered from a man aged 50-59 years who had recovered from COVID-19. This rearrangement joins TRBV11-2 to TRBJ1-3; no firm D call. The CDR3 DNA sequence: TGTGCCAGCAGCTTATCCAGCTCTGGAAACACCATATATTTT. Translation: CASSLSSSGNTIYF.